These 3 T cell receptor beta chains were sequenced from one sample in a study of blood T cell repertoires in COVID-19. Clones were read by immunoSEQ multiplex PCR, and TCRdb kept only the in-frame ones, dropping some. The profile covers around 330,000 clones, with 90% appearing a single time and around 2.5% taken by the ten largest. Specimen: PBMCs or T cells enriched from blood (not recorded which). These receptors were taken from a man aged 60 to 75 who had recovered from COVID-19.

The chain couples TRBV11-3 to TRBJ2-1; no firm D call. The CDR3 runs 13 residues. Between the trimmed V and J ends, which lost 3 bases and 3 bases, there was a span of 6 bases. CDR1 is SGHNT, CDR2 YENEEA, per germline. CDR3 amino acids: CASSFPIYNEQFF. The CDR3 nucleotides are TGTGCCAGCAGCTTCCCTATCTACAATGAGCAGTTCTTC.

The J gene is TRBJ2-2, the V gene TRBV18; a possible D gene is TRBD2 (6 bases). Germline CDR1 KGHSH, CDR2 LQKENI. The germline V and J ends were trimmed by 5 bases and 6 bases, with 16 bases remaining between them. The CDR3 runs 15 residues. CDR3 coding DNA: TGTGCCAGCTCAGAGGGACTCGCCTTGGCCGGGGAGCTGTTTTTT. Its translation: CASSEGLALAGELFF. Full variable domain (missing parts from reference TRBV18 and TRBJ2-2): NAGVMQNPRHLVRRRGQEARLRCSPMKGHSHVYWYRQLPEEGLKFMVYLQKENIIDESGMPKERFSAEFPKEGPSILRIQQVVRGDSAAYFCASSEGLALAGELFFGEGSRLTVL.

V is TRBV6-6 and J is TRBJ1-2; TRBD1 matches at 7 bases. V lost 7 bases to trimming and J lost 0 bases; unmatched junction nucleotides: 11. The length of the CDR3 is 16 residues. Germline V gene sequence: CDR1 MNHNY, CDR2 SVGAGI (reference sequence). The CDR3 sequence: CASTRQGRGTNYGYTF. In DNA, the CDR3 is TGTGCCAGCACAAGACAGGGAAGGGGGACTAACTATGGCTACACCTTC.